The clone carrying this T cell receptor (beta chain) was detected a few times. The data originate from a study of T-cell memory formation after mild COVID-19. TCRdb redid the calling of the 5' RACE reads with MiXCR, one entry per CDR3 protein. The sample consists of approximately 290,000 distinct CDR3 sequences, around 19% of them appearing once. The CDR3 sequence is 14 residues long. The trim removed 3 bases at V and 6 bases at J, leaving 8 bases unmatched. Per germline, CDR1 SGHDT and CDR2 YYEEEE. Sequencing used PBMCs or a T cell subset sorted from them (not recorded which). This TCR derives from a man aged 18 to 29 who had mild COVID-19 (a few samples of this study predate the infection). Cell type and time point are not known. This chain uses TRBV5-6 with TRBJ2-7; 8 positions match TRBD1. This CDR3 is CASSWGTGWAEQYV. The CDR3 coding sequence is TGTGCCAGCAGCTGGGGGACAGGTTGGGCCGAGCAGTACGTC.